The present entry profiles one T cell receptor (beta chain) with its context. Its antigen remains unidentified. CDR1 is LGHNA, CDR2 YSLEER, per germline. CDR3 length: 16 residues. J was trimmed by 5 bases and V by 0 bases; bases with no gene match: 6. These data are taken from a study of T cells after yellow fever vaccination. Whole-study findings and limits: In FACS-sorted repertoires, abundant clonotypes from the bulk population could appear as contaminants.

In TCRdb, the 5' RACE reads were re-called with MiXCR into one record per CDR3 protein. Of around 300,000 distinct CDR3 sequences in the sample, approximately 4% were seen once. The V call is TRBV4-3, the J call TRBJ1-5; 8 bases map to TRBD1. This sample comprised PBMCs, obtained 5 days after the yellow fever booster vaccination. The TCR comes from a man younger than 30 who received the YFV17D yellow fever vaccine. The CDR3 DNA follows: TGCGCCAGCAGCCAAGATTTTCCGGACAGGGATCAGCCCCAGCATTTT. Translating gives CASSQDFPDRDQPQHF.